A selection of T cell receptor beta chains follows, all from one sample in a study of blood T cell repertoires in COVID-19. Data came from immunoSEQ multiplex PCR; TCRdb stores just in-frame clones and leaves some out. Of roughly 80,000 clones listed, 80% to 85% are singletons. The sample comprised peripheral blood. The receptor set was obtained from an elderly man with acute or convalescent COVID-19. Both conserved end residues are part of each CDR3. Fields, in order: clone size, J gene, D gene, V gene, CDR3 DNA, CDR3 protein. D genes are given only for firm matches. Rows give clone size only sometimes, using once, few, many, or a class for an expanded clone.

size: .; J: TRBJ2-4; D: TRBD2; V: TRBV5-1; DNA: TGCGCCAGCAGCGGGGGCAGCGGGAGGGAAAACATTCAGTACTTC; CDR3: CASSGGSGRENIQYF
size: .; J: TRBJ1-5; D: .; V: TRBV12-3/TRBV12-4; DNA: TGTGCCAGCAGTTTCGGTGAGCAGCCCCAGCATTTT; CDR3: CASSFGEQPQHF
size: .; J: TRBJ2-3; D: TRBD1; V: TRBV7-9; DNA: TGTGCCAGCAGCTTAGGACAGGGAGCCCTCACAGATACGCAGTATTTT; CDR3: CASSLGQGALTDTQYF
size: few; J: TRBJ2-2; D: TRBD2; V: TRBV10-2; DNA: TGCGCCAGCAGTGATCATCTAGCGGGAGGGCCGAGAGGGGAGCTGTTTTTT; CDR3: CASSDHLAGGPRGELFF
size: .; J: TRBJ2-7; D: TRBD1; V: TRBV18; DNA: TGTGCCAGCTCACCTCAGGGGGACTCCTACGAGCAGTACTTC; CDR3: CASSPQGDSYEQYF
size: .; J: TRBJ1-1; D: TRBD1; V: TRBV5-4; DNA: TGTGCCAGCAGATTAGGGGGCGTGAACACTGAAGCTTTCTTT; CDR3: CASRLGGVNTEAFF
size: .; J: TRBJ2-3; D: TRBD1; V: TRBV4-3; DNA: TGCGCCAGCAGCGAACGTCCCGGGACAGGCGTCTTCCCCACAGATACGCAGTATTTT; CDR3: CASSERPGTGVFPTDTQYF
size: .; J: TRBJ2-7; D: TRBD1; V: TRBV2; DNA: TGTGCCAGCGGGGTGACAGGGCCCTCCTACGAGCAGTACTTC; CDR3: CASGVTGPSYEQYF
size: .; J: TRBJ2-7; D: TRBD2; V: TRBV24-1; DNA: TGTGCCACCAGTGATTCCGGGACTAGCGGGTTTAACGAGCAGTACTTC; CDR3: CATSDSGTSGFNEQYF
size: .; J: TRBJ2-5; D: TRBD2; V: TRBV15; DNA: TGTGCCACCAGCGCGCGACTAGCGGGAGCGACCCAGTACTTC; CDR3: CATSARLAGATQYF
size: .; J: TRBJ2-2; D: .; V: TRBV28; DNA: TGTGCCAGCAGTTTTAGTATCATGGCGAACACCGGGGAGCTGTTTTTT; CDR3: CASSFSIMANTGELFF
size: .; J: TRBJ1-5; D: TRBD1; V: TRBV6-5; DNA: TGTGCCAGCAGTCGGGACAGGGAAGGTCAGCCCCAGCATTTT; CDR3: CASSRDREGQPQHF
size: .; J: TRBJ1-1; D: TRBD1; V: TRBV19; DNA: TGTGCCAGTAGTATACTCCACAGGGGGCGGATGAACACTGAAGCTTTCTTT; CDR3: CASSILHRGRMNTEAFF
size: .; J: TRBJ2-2; D: .; V: TRBV6-6; DNA: TGTGCCAGCAGTTACTTGGGACTCCCCCAACCCGGGGAGCTGTTTTTT; CDR3: CASSYLGLPQPGELFF
size: .; J: TRBJ2-7; D: TRBD2; V: TRBV18; DNA: TGTGCCAGCTCACATGGGACTAGCGGGCCCTACGAGCAGTACTTC; CDR3: CASSHGTSGPYEQYF
size: .; J: TRBJ2-2; D: .; V: TRBV19; DNA: TGTGCCAGTAGTATAGATGGAGGTTTATGGGTCACCGGGGAGCTGTTTTTT; CDR3: CASSIDGGLWVTGELFF
size: .; J: TRBJ2-2; D: TRBD1; V: TRBV6-2/TRBV6-3; DNA: TGTGCCAGCAGTGGACAGGGAGGCACCGGGGAGCTGTTTTTT; CDR3: CASSGQGGTGELFF
size: .; J: TRBJ2-1; D: TRBD2; V: TRBV28; DNA: TGTGCCAGCAGGGGGACTAGCGGGAGCCGCTACAATGAGCAGTTCTTC; CDR3: CASRGTSGSRYNEQFF
size: .; J: TRBJ2-3; D: TRBD2; V: TRBV19; DNA: TGTGCCAGTAGGGAAGCGGGAGGTCCTACCACAGATACGCAGTATTTT; CDR3: CASREAGGPTTDTQYF
size: .; J: TRBJ2-1; D: TRBD2; V: TRBV5-1; DNA: TGCGCCAGCAGCTTGTCCACTAGCGGGAGTAGTAATGAGCAGTTCTTC; CDR3: CASSLSTSGSSNEQFF
size: .; J: TRBJ1-1; D: .; V: TRBV15; DNA: TGTGCCACCGCGAGAGGTCGGGGAAGGGACACTGAAGCTTTCTTT; CDR3: CATARGRGRDTEAFF
size: .; J: TRBJ2-5; D: TRBD2; V: TRBV9; DNA: TGTGCCAGCAGCGACGTAGGGACTAGTGAAGAGACCCAGTACTTC; CDR3: CASSDVGTSEETQYF
size: once; J: TRBJ2-4; D: TRBD1; V: TRBV10-3; DNA: TGTGCCATCGGGCGACAGGGGGATAACATTCAGTACTTC; CDR3: CAIGRQGDNIQYF
size: .; J: TRBJ2-1; D: TRBD2; V: TRBV6-1; DNA: TGTGCCAGCAGTGAATGGGGGACTAGTCACAATGAGCAGTTCTTC; CDR3: CASSEWGTSHNEQFF
size: .; J: TRBJ2-5; D: TRBD2; V: TRBV18; DNA: TGTGCCAGCTCACCCCCTGGACTAGCGAGGGAGACCCAGTACTTC; CDR3: CASSPPGLARETQYF
size: .; J: TRBJ1-3; D: .; V: TRBV7-2; DNA: TGTGCCAGCAGCTCCCCGGAGAGGGCGACGGGAAACACCATATATTTT; CDR3: CASSSPERATGNTIYF
size: .; J: TRBJ2-3; D: TRBD2; V: TRBV13; DNA: TGTGCCAGCAGCTTGAGTGAGGGAGGGTTCACAGATACGCAGTATTTT; CDR3: CASSLSEGGFTDTQYF
size: .; J: TRBJ1-5; D: .; V: TRBV12-3/TRBV12-4; DNA: TGTGCCAGCAGCCTCCCGGGCAATCAGCCCCAGCATTTT; CDR3: CASSLPGNQPQHF
size: .; J: TRBJ1-5; D: TRBD1; V: TRBV7-2; DNA: TGTGCCAGCAGCTCGACAGGGATTCAGCCCCAGCATTTT; CDR3: CASSSTGIQPQHF
size: .; J: TRBJ2-1; D: .; V: TRBV10-1; DNA: TGCGCCAGCAGTGAGGGTCGGGAGTTTGAGCAGTTCTTC; CDR3: CASSEGREFEQFF
size: few; J: TRBJ1-3; D: TRBD1; V: TRBV5-1; DNA: TGCGCCAGCAGCCTAGGACAGGCTGGAAACACCATATATTTT; CDR3: CASSLGQAGNTIYF
size: .; J: TRBJ2-3; D: TRBD1; V: TRBV28; DNA: TGTGCCAGCAGTTTCTTCGGACAGGGAACGGGTACGCAGTATTTT; CDR3: CASSFFGQGTGTQYF
size: .; J: TRBJ1-5; D: .; V: TRBV19; DNA: TGTGCCAGTAGACGAGGGAGCAATCAGCCCCAGCATTTT; CDR3: CASRRGSNQPQHF
size: .; J: TRBJ1-5; D: .; V: TRBV10-3; DNA: TGTGCCATCAGTGAGTCTTGGGGGGATCAGCCCCAGCATTTT; CDR3: CAISESWGDQPQHF
size: .; J: TRBJ1-4; D: TRBD1; V: TRBV2; DNA: TGTGCCAGCAGTGTGGGACAGGGTGAGGGTGAAAAACTGTTTTTT; CDR3: CASSVGQGEGEKLFF
size: .; J: TRBJ2-7; D: .; V: TRBV6-1; DNA: TGTGCCAGCAGTGAAAGGGGTGACCCCCGACCCTACGAGCAGTACTTC; CDR3: CASSERGDPRPYEQYF
size: .; J: TRBJ1-2; D: TRBD1; V: TRBV20-1; DNA: TGCAGTGCTAGTCGCCCGGGACAGGGCAGCTATGGCTACACCTTC; CDR3: CSASRPGQGSYGYTF
size: few; J: TRBJ1-1; D: .; V: TRBV19; DNA: TGTGCCAGTAGTTCCCGGAGAAGCATGAACACTGAAGCTTTCTTT; CDR3: CASSSRRSMNTEAFF